The next 20 T cell receptor beta chains were all read from a single sample in a study of shared clonotypes between healthy human individuals. The repertoire was sequenced with immunoSEQ multiplex PCR; TCRdb's copy has only in-frame clones and lacks some. This repertoire shows some 2.4 million clones, under 95% found once; its top ten account for about 0.34%. Material: naive CD4+ T cells from PBMCs. Subset in this sample: CD45RA+ positively selected. These TCRs come from a man between 18 and 35 years old in good health. Some clones in this sample may be carry-over from other donors' samples.

The J gene is TRBJ2-3, the V gene TRBV29-1; D perhaps matches TRBD2 (5 bases). The CDR3 has 15 residues. Germline CDR1 SQVTM, CDR2 ANQGSEA. Trimming took 1 base from V and 5 from J, leaving 16 bases between them. CDR3 region: CSVEGGLGSKDTQYF. The DNA for the CDR3 is TGCAGCGTTGAAGGAGGGCTCGGGTCCAAAGATACGCAGTATTTT.

This rearrangement joins TRBV5-1 to TRBJ2-1; no firm D call. This CDR3 has 14 residues. Trimming shortened V by 4 bases and J by 3 bases, and 11 bases separated the two germline ends. Germline V CDR1 and CDR2: SGHRS, YFSETQ. The DNA for the CDR3 is TGCGCCAGCAGCCCCTGGACGGACTACAATGAGCAGTTCTTC. Translated: CASSPWTDYNEQFF. The complete variable domain, with remaining parts taken from reference TRBV5-1 and TRBJ2-1, reads KAGVTQTPRYLIKTRGQQVTLSCSPISGHRSVSWYQQTPGQGLQFLFEYFSETQRNKGNFPGRFSGRQFSNSRSEMNVSTLELGDSALYLCASSPWTDYNEQFFGPGTRLTVL.

Details on this clone: This sample also contains other DNA sequences that code for the same CDR3. Written as DNA, the CDR3 is TGTGCCAGCATACGGAACACTGAAGCTTTCTTT. Protein: CASIRNTEAFF. The genes are TRBV28 and TRBJ1-1; D is uncertain. V dropped 7 bases and J dropped 1 base, with 4 bases sitting between them. The CDR3 extends over 11 amino acids. Germline CDR1 and CDR2: MDHEN and SYDVKM.

This clone was seen only once. The chain is built from TRBV28 and TRBJ2-1; 9 bases match TRBD1. Trimming took 3 bases from V and 5 from J; bases not matched to a gene: 11. The CDR3 totals 17 residues. Germline V CDR1 and CDR2: MDHEN, SYDVKM. The CDR3 region is CASSFHLTGGTNNEQFF. In nucleotides, the CDR3 is TGTGCCAGCAGTTTCCACTTGACAGGGGGGACTAACAATGAGCAGTTCTTC.

The chain is built from TRBV2 and TRBJ1-4, with TRBD1 matching 8 bases. Looked up from germline, CDR1 is SNHLY and CDR2 is FYNNEI. V lost 5 bases and J lost 7; bases outside the gene matches: 9. The length of the CDR3 is 15 residues. The CDR3 bases are TGTGCCAGCAGTCCTCAGGGGGCCGGAGGTGAAAAACTGTTTTTT. Protein product: CASSPQGAGGEKLFF.

The V gene is TRBV5-1, the J gene TRBJ2-1; possible D gene TRBD2, 6 bases. The V gene lost 5 bases and the J gene lost 9 bases, with 15 bases spanning the gap. The germline V gene has CDR1 SGHRS and CDR2 YFSETQ. The CDR3 runs to 13 residues. The DNA for the CDR3 is TGCGCCAGCAGAACCGGGAGCTCTGGTGAGCAGTTCTTC. Protein product: CASRTGSSGEQFF.

Here the CDR3 DNA reads TGCGCCAGCAGAAAGACAGGCGGGTCCTACGAGCAGTACTTC. Its protein is CASRKTGGSYEQYF. The V call is TRBV5-1, the J call TRBJ2-7, with TRBD1 as a possible D gene (6 bases). The CDR3 extends over 14 amino acids. V gave up 5 bases and J gave up 1 base, with 13 bases separating them. The germline CDR1 and CDR2 sequences are SGHRS and YFSETQ.

This clone has more than one count but fewer than ten. CDR3 sequence reads: CASTPGGKAFF. In DNA form, the CDR3 reads TGTGCCAGCACCCCAGGGGGAAAAGCTTTCTTT. The rearrangement uses TRBV25-1 and TRBJ1-1; the match to TRBD1 covers 7 bases. CDR1 MGHDK and CDR2 SYGVNS come from the germline V gene. Trimming removed 7 bases from V and 9 bases from J; junction bases left unmatched: 5. This CDR3 has 11 residues.

The V gene is TRBV21-1, the J gene TRBJ2-7; the table names TRBD1, a call not compared with the DNA. TRBV21-1 is reported as a pseudogene. The CDR3 extends over 17 amino acids. The CDR3, as DNA: TGTGCCAGCAGCAAAGTGGGGAGACAGGGTGTCTCCTACGAGCAGTACTTC. Amino acids: CASSKVGRQGVSYEQYF.

The chain employs TRBV28 and TRBJ1-5; TRBD1 might be the D (5 bases). CDR1 and CDR2 (germline): MDHEN, SYDVKM. V was shortened by 5 bases and J by 1 base, with 18 bases between the two germline ends. This CDR3 comprises 17 residues. CDR3 protein: CASSRRSGTLSNQPQHF. The CDR3 region has the DNA TGTGCCAGCAGTCGTCGGTCTGGGACGCTCAGCAATCAGCCCCAGCATTTT.

The chain uses TRBV5-1 and TRBJ2-3; unclear D gene. The CDR3 contains 13 residues. V was cut by 4 bases and J by 6 bases, with 12 bases left in between. From germline, CDR1 is SGHRS and CDR2 YFSETQ. The CDR3 nucleotides are TGCGCCAGCAGCCTGAAAGGTTCTGATACGCAGTATTTT. Translation gives CASSLKGSDTQYF.

V gene TRBV11-3 combines with J gene TRBJ2-3, with TRBD2 matching 12 bases. V trimming: 2 bases; J trimming: 4 bases; junction bases outside the gene matches: 4. Germline loops: CDR1 SGHNT, CDR2 YENEEA. The length of the CDR3 is 16 residues. CDR3: CASSLLAGGAPDTQYF. In nucleotides, the CDR3 is TGTGCCAGCAGCTTACTAGCGGGAGGGGCCCCAGATACGCAGTATTTT.

The chain joins TRBV7-2 to TRBJ2-5; D is ambiguous. The germline V gene has CDR1 SGHTA and CDR2 FQGNSA. V was trimmed by 4 bases and J by 2 bases, leaving 8 bases between them. The CDR3 is made up of 13 amino acids. The CDR3 region has the DNA TGTGCCAGCAGCTCTCGGTGGCAAGAGACCCAGTACTTC. Translation: CASSSRWQETQYF.

Concerning this clone itself: One end of the junction fails to match germline, which may point to a read error. The V call is TRBV7-3, the J call TRBJ2-1; D could derive from TRBD1 or TRBD2 (6 bases each). Germline-derived CDR1 and CDR2 are SGHTA and FQGTGA. The CDR3 has 15 residues. The CDR3 protein is CASSLQGSGYSEQFF. In DNA, the CDR3 is TGTGCCAGCAGCTTACAGGGGAGCGGGTACAGTGAGCAGTTCTTC.

The genes are TRBV28 and TRBJ1-1; 8 nucleotides line up with TRBD1. CDR3 length: 14 residues. The V segment lost 6 bases and the J segment 8 bases; nucleotides outside the gene matches: 11. Germline-derived CDR1 and CDR2 are MDHEN and SYDVKM. CDR3 amino acids: CASSLTGGGWEAFF. The CDR3 DNA sequence: TGTGCCAGCAGCCTCACAGGGGGGGGATGGGAAGCTTTCTTT.

The J gene is TRBJ1-1, the V gene TRBV5-1; D unresolved. From germline, CDR1 is SGHRS and CDR2 YFSETQ. The germline V and J ends were trimmed by 2 bases and 1 base, with 15 bases remaining between them. The CDR3 has 16 residues. Here the CDR3 reads CASSLALQTPNTEAFF. The CDR3 region has the DNA TGCGCCAGCAGCTTAGCTTTACAGACCCCGAACACTGAAGCTTTCTTT.

The chain is built from TRBV10-1 and TRBJ2-5; maybe TRBD2 (6 bases). The germline V and J ends were trimmed by 0 bases and 5 bases, with 16 bases remaining between them. The CDR3 spans 16 residues. The germline V gene encodes CDR1 WNHNN and CDR2 SYGVQD (reference sequence). CDR3 sequence reads: CASSESDYRGLETQYF. In nucleotides, the CDR3 is TGCGCCAGCAGTGAGTCGGACTACCGGGGGTTGGAGACCCAGTACTTC.

Here the CDR3 DNA reads TGTGCCAGCAGCTTTGCTTCAAGCGGGACAGTACGTGGCGAGCAGTACTTC. As protein: CASSFASSGTVRGEQYF. The chain couples TRBV7-6 to TRBJ2-7; D might be TRBD1 or TRBD2, each matching 7 bases. CDR1 is SGHVS and CDR2 is FNYEAQ in the germline V gene. V lost 3 bases and J 6 bases, leaving 24 bases between the germline ends. The CDR3 is 17 residues long.

The chain is built from TRBV25-1 and TRBJ1-1, with D possibly matching TRBD1 (6 bases). The ends were cut back, 4 bases at V and 0 bases at J, with 15 bases in the middle. The germline CDR1 and CDR2 sequences are MGHDK and SYGVNS. The CDR3 runs to 16 residues. The CDR3 protein is CASSGKVTGLNTEAFF. CDR3 bases: TGTGCCAGCAGTGGCAAAGTAACAGGGCTGAACACTGAAGCTTTCTTT.

Remarks on this clone: The sample holds other DNA sequences that translate to the same CDR3. CDR3 DNA: TGTGCCAGCAGAGACAGGGACAATGAGCAGTTCTTC. Translated: CASRDRDNEQFF. This chain joins TRBV6-5 and TRBJ2-1; TRBD1 matches 7 bases. This CDR3 spans 12 amino acids. J lost 5 bases, V lost 6 bases, and 1 base had no gene match. The germline V gene encodes CDR1 MNHEY and CDR2 SVGAGI.